These 32 T cell receptor beta chains came from one sample sequenced in a study of T cell responses to AZD1222 COVID-19 vaccine. TCRdb keeps only in-frame clones here, not all; method: immunoSEQ multiplex PCR. The sample holds approximately 100,000 clones, around 90% seen once. Sequencing used peripheral blood, obtained 28 days after the second AZD1222 dose. Source of these receptors: an adult who received the AZD1222 COVID-19 vaccine.

J is TRBJ1-3 and V is TRBV11-2, with TRBD1 matching 9 bases. V dropped 6 bases and J dropped 0; count of bases not matched to a gene: 9. In germline, CDR1 is SGHAT, CDR2 FQNNGV. CDR3 length equals 17 residues. The CDR3 here is CASRGWDRESSGNTIYF. DNA of the CDR3: TGTGCCAGCAGGGGGTGGGACAGGGAGAGCTCTGGAAACACCATATATTTT.

The chain links TRBV7-3 to TRBJ2-2; D remains unclear. The CDR3 totals 15 residues. Trimming took off 0 bases at V and 2 bases at J, with 7 bases between the two ends. From germline, CDR1 is SGHTA and CDR2 FQGTGA. The CDR3 DNA reads TGTGCCAGCAGCTTAACCCAAGATAACACCGGGGAGCTGTTTTTT. It translates to CASSLTQDNTGELFF.

The chain has TRBV2 and TRBJ1-2; D might be TRBD1 (5 bases). The CDR3 is 13 amino acids. The germline gives CDR1 SNHLY, CDR2 FYNNEI. V was cut by 6 bases and J by 3 bases, with 11 bases left in between. For the CDR3, the DNA is TGTGCCAGCAGCACAGGATCCGACTATGGCTACACCTTC. Amino acid sequence: CASSTGSDYGYTF.

The chain joins TRBV11-2 to TRBJ2-1; 7 bases fit TRBD2. Trimming took 1 base from V and 7 from J; bases not matched to a gene: 19. CDR3 length: 19 residues. Germline-derived CDR1 and CDR2 are SGHAT and FQNNGV. CDR3 sequence reads: CASSLAPWRAGRFWNEQFF. CDR3 nucleotides: TGTGCCAGCAGCTTAGCACCCTGGAGAGCGGGGAGGTTTTGGAATGAGCAGTTCTTC.

The chain recombines TRBV27 with TRBJ1-5; 11 bases fit TRBD1. J lost 2 bases, V lost 4 bases, and 1 base had no gene match. The CDR3 extends over 15 amino acids. The V gene's germline CDR1 is MNHEY and CDR2 SMNVEV (reference sequence). CDR3 amino acids: CASSSGQGGNQPQHF. The CDR3 DNA reads TGTGCCAGCAGTTCGGGACAGGGGGGCAATCAGCCCCAGCATTTT.

The rearrangement links TRBV4-1 to TRBJ1-4; 8 nucleotides match TRBD1. The germline V gene has CDR1 MGHRA and CDR2 YSYEKL. The CDR3 is made up of 17 amino acids. V gave up 0 bases and J gave up 4 bases; unmatched junction bases: 7. CDR3 sequence (DNA): TGCGCCAGCAGCCAAGAAAGGGGACAGGTGATTAATGAAAAACTGTTTTTT. Translating it yields CASSQERGQVINEKLFF.

The chain employs TRBV5-1 and TRBJ2-5, with TRBD1 matching 7 bases. The V and J ends lost 4 bases and 2 bases, in that order; junction bases with no gene match: 5. This CDR3 has 14 amino acids. Germline CDR1 reads SGHRS; CDR2 reads YFSETQ. CDR3: CASSQGQQQETQYF. Here the CDR3 DNA reads TGCGCCAGCAGCCAGGGACAGCAGCAAGAGACCCAGTACTTC.

This sequence joins TRBV9 and TRBJ2-3; TRBD2 agrees at 9 bases. The CDR3 spans 16 residues. With V trimmed by 0 bases and J by 4 bases, 6 bases remained unmatched. Germline V gene data show CDR1 as SGDLS and CDR2 as YYNGEE. The CDR3 is CASSVVPAGGSDTQYF. CDR3 DNA sequence: TGTGCCAGCAGCGTAGTGCCAGCGGGGGGTTCAGATACGCAGTATTTT.

This CDR3 is CASSQDGGGQPQHF. The CDR3 DNA follows: TGTGCCAGCAGCCAAGATGGGGGGGGTCAGCCCCAGCATTTT. V usage is TRBV3-1 (or the pseudogene TRBV3-2) and J usage is TRBJ1-5; the D gene is possibly TRBD1 (5 bases). This CDR3 contains 14 residues. Looked up from germline, CDR1 is LGHDT and CDR2 is YNNKEL (reference sequence). Trimming removed 0 bases from V and 6 bases from J, with 9 bases in between.

The rearrangement uses TRBV6-5 and TRBJ2-7; D possibly corresponds to TRBD2 (6 bases). The length of the CDR3 is 13 residues. Germline V gene lookup returns CDR1 MNHEY and CDR2 SVGAGI. V was cut by 6 bases and J by 1 base, with 10 bases left in between. This chain's CDR3 is CASRPDYSYEQYF. The CDR3 bases are TGTGCCAGCAGGCCGGACTATTCCTACGAGCAGTACTTC.

The chain is built from TRBV4-1 and TRBJ1-6, with TRBD1 identical over 7 bases. The CDR3 extends over 18 amino acids. V lost 0 bases and J lost 0; bases outside the gene matches: 5. The germline V gene has CDR1 MGHRA and CDR2 YSYEKL. CDR3 in DNA: TGCGCCAGCAGCCAAGACAGGGACAGCAGCTCCTATAATTCACCCCTCCACTTT. This translates into CASSQDRDSSSYNSPLHF.

The chain employs TRBV19 and TRBJ1-2, with D possibly being TRBD1 (5 bases). V was cut by 6 bases and J by 3 bases, with 11 bases left in between. The germline CDR1 and CDR2 sequences are LNHDA and SQIVND (reference sequence). This CDR3 has 13 residues. The DNA of the CDR3 is TGTGCCAGTAGCCAGGGTTTCTACTATGGCTACACCTTC. Translating gives CASSQGFYYGYTF. Full variable domain (rest looked up from reference TRBV19 and TRBJ1-2): DGGITQSPKYLFRKEGQNVTLSCEQNLNHDAMYWYRQDPGQGLRLIYYSQIVNDFQKGDIAEGYSVSREKKESFPLTVTSAQKNPTAFYLCASSQGFYYGYTFGSGTRLTVV.

This chain connects TRBV3-1 (or the pseudogene TRBV3-2) to TRBJ1-3, with D possibly matching TRBD1 (5 bases). This CDR3 has 14 residues. From germline, CDR1 is LGHDT and CDR2 YNNKEL (reference sequence). V dropped 4 bases and J dropped 7 bases, with 14 bases sitting between them. CDR3 sequence (DNA): TGTGCCAGCAGCCCCAGTGGGGACGCTAACACCATATATTTT. Its translation is CASSPSGDANTIYF.

The CDR3 protein is CASTEEQFNQPQHF. CDR3 coding DNA: TGTGCCAGCACCGAAGAACAATTCAATCAGCCCCAGCATTTT. The genes are TRBV2 and TRBJ1-5; no definite D call. CDR1 is SNHLY and CDR2 is FYNNEI in the germline V gene. The CDR3 is 14 amino acids. Trimming pared 7 bases from V and 3 bases from J, leaving 13 bases between.

The rearrangement links TRBV7-3 to TRBJ1-6; D is perhaps TRBD1 (6 bases). Trimming pared 5 bases from V and 8 bases from J, leaving 10 bases between. Germline values: CDR1 SGHTA, CDR2 FQGTGA. The CDR3 has 13 residues. CDR3 sequence: CASSATGYSPLHF. For the CDR3, the DNA is TGTGCCAGCAGCGCCACAGGGTATTCACCCCTCCACTTT.

CDR3 DNA sequence: TGTGCCAGCAGCCAACAGGGAAACACCATATATTTT. This sequence encodes CASSQQGNTIYF. The V and J genes are TRBV3-1 (or the pseudogene TRBV3-2) and TRBJ1-3; D remains ambiguous. The germline V gene encodes CDR1 LGHDT and CDR2 YNNKEL (reference sequence). V gave up 2 bases and J gave up 4 bases, with 3 bases separating them. The CDR3 sequence is 12 residues long.

The chain has TRBV10-2 and TRBJ1-2; D may be TRBD1 (6 bases). CDR3 length equals 13 residues. CDR1 is WSHSY and CDR2 is SAAADI in the germline V gene. V lost 4 bases and J 7 bases, leaving 13 bases between the germline ends. The CDR3 nucleotides read TGCGCCAGCAGTGGGGGGGCAGGGGCTGGCTACACCTTC. This encodes CASSGGAGAGYTF.

CDR3 coding DNA: TGTGCCAGCAGCCAAGCCTACAGGGGGTATACGTACTTC. This sequence encodes CASSQAYRGYTYF. The rearrangement uses TRBV3-1 (or the pseudogene TRBV3-2) and TRBJ2-7; 8 bases align to TRBD1. Germline V CDR1 and CDR2: LGHDT, YNNKEL (reference sequence). The CDR3 covers 13 residues. Trimming took 1 base from V and 12 from J; bases not matched to a gene: 8.

The gene calls are TRBV19 and TRBJ1-5, with 9 bases aligning to TRBD1. CDR1 and CDR2 (germline): LNHDA, SQIVND (reference sequence). The CDR3 is made up of 14 amino acids. V lost 8 bases, J lost 1 base, and 3 bases stayed unmatched. The CDR3 DNA reads as TGTGCCAGTCGGGACAGGGCCAGCAATCAGCCCCAGCATTTT. It is translated as CASRDRASNQPQHF.

This clone has a single count. The rearrangement links TRBV7-9 to TRBJ1-1; 9 bases are shared with TRBD1. The CDR3 spans 16 residues. The V segment lost 3 bases and the J segment 1 base; nucleotides outside the gene matches: 6. Germline V gives CDR1 SEHNR, CDR2 FQNEAQ (reference sequence). CDR3 nucleotide sequence: TGTGCCAGCAGCTTGGGAACGGGACAGGGGAACACTGAAGCTTTCTTT. This encodes CASSLGTGQGNTEAFF.

V and J are TRBV6-2 or TRBV6-3 and TRBJ2-1; D is unresolved. The CDR3 extends over 14 amino acids. V dropped 2 bases and J dropped 4 bases, with 9 bases sitting between them. CDR1 and CDR2 from the germline V gene are MNHEY and SVGEGT. The CDR3 sequence: CASSYSHTYNEQFF. CDR3 nucleotides: TGTGCCAGCAGTTACAGTCATACTTACAATGAGCAGTTCTTC.

The chain links TRBV13 to TRBJ2-5; the D gene is possibly TRBD1 (6 bases). In germline, CDR1 is PRHDT, CDR2 FYEKMQ (reference sequence). V was clipped by 4 bases and J by 5 bases, with 14 bases between them. The CDR3 runs 14 residues. CDR3 sequence: CASSSPTGLETQYF. Here the CDR3 DNA reads TGTGCCAGCAGCTCTCCGACAGGACTGGAGACCCAGTACTTC.

This clone was recorded once. The gene calls are TRBV19 and TRBJ2-7, with D possibly matching TRBD1 (6 bases). CDR1 LNHDA and CDR2 SQIVND come from the germline V gene (reference sequence). The length of the CDR3 is 15 residues. V lost 0 bases and J 2 bases, leaving 11 bases between the germline ends. CDR3 sequence reads: CASSIDGRGPYEQYF. The CDR3 DNA sequence: TGTGCCAGTAGTATAGATGGCAGGGGCCCCTACGAGCAGTACTTC.

The sample holds one count of this clone. The chain is built from TRBV25-1 and TRBJ1-6, with unresolved D. The length of the CDR3 is 14 residues. CDR1 MGHDK and CDR2 SYGVNS come from the germline V gene. V was cut by 1 base and J by 3 bases, with 4 bases left in between. The CDR3 DNA sequence: TGTGCCAGCAGTGAATCATACTATAATTCACCCCTCCACTTT. The encoded protein is CASSESYYNSPLHF.

The chain carries TRBV19 and TRBJ1-5; 9 nucleotides match TRBD1. CDR1 LNHDA and CDR2 SQIVND come from the germline V gene (reference sequence). The CDR3 length is 16 residues. Unmatched junction bases numbered 10, after V lost 4 bases and J lost 6 bases. The chain's CDR3 is CASSTAGQGLGQPQHF. DNA of the CDR3: TGTGCCAGTAGTACCGCTGGACAGGGGCTGGGTCAGCCCCAGCATTTT.

This clone was detected once. The chain employs TRBV5-1 and TRBJ1-6; maybe TRBD1 (5 bases). The germline gives CDR1 SGHRS, CDR2 YFSETQ. This CDR3 contains 13 residues. Trimming took 1 base from V and 10 from J, leaving 9 bases between them. Here the CDR3 DNA reads TGCGCCAGCAGCTTGCGGGGGGAATCACCCCTCCACTTT. Translated, it gives CASSLRGESPLHF.

The chain links TRBV25-1 to TRBJ1-6, with TRBD1 identical over 10 bases. Germline assignment: CDR1 MGHDK and CDR2 SYGVNS. The V gene end was trimmed by 3 bases and the J gene end by 8 bases; junction bases not matched to a gene: 7. The CDR3 is 16 amino acids. Here the CDR3 DNA reads TGTGCCAGCAGTGACCCCGGGACAGGGGCTGATTCACCCCTCCACTTT. Protein product: CASSDPGTGADSPLHF.

The chain couples TRBV6-5 to TRBJ2-1; D is uncertain. The CDR3 loop spans 14 amino acids. Germline V gene sequence: CDR1 MNHEY, CDR2 SVGAGI. Between the trimmed V and J ends, which lost 2 bases and 3 bases, there was a span of 8 bases. CDR3 in DNA: TGTGCCAGCAGTTACGGCGAATACTACAATGAGCAGTTCTTC. Its translation is CASSYGEYYNEQFF.

V usage is TRBV19 and J usage is TRBJ1-4; D not resolved. Trimming left V 6 bases short and J 0 bases short, with 8 bases between. The CDR3 runs to 14 residues. Germline lookup yields CDR1 LNHDA and CDR2 SQIVND (reference sequence). This CDR3 is CASRSTTTNEKLFF. CDR3 nucleotides: TGTGCCAGTAGGTCGACCACAACTAATGAAAAACTGTTTTTT.

The chain recombines TRBV6-6 with TRBJ2-7, with 10 bases that match TRBD1. This CDR3 is built from 16 residues. CDR1 MNHNY and CDR2 SVGAGI come from the germline V gene (reference sequence). Losses at the gene ends were 5 bases for V and 2 bases for J; bases not matched to a gene: 9. CDR3 sequence reads: CASSRPGQGTTYEQYF. In DNA form, the CDR3 reads TGTGCCAGCAGTCGCCCGGGACAGGGGACGACCTACGAGCAGTACTTC.

CDR3 sequence (DNA): TGTGCCAGCAAAAGCAGCTCTCCCGAGCAGTACTTC. Residues: CASKSSSPEQYF. The chain links TRBV27 to TRBJ2-7; D unresolved. In germline, CDR1 is MNHEY, CDR2 SMNVEV (reference sequence). This CDR3 comprises 12 residues. The V gene lost 7 bases and the J gene lost 6 bases, with 13 bases spanning the gap.

J is TRBJ2-3 and V is TRBV6-2 or TRBV6-3, with D unclear. V lost 6 bases, J lost 6 bases, and 10 bases lay in between. The CDR3 has 12 residues. Germline CDR1 and CDR2: MNHEY and SVGEGT. The DNA of the CDR3 is TGTGCCAGCAGCCTTCATCGTGATACGCAGTATTTT. This translates into CASSLHRDTQYF.